The 3 T cell receptor beta chains below come from one sample, sequenced in a study of radiotherapy plus CTLA-4 blockade in lung cancer. Some clones are missing from TCRdb's copy, which holds only in-frame ones; the method was immunoSEQ multiplex PCR. The table lists 71,000 or so clones, about 87% of them singletons. The material was peripheral blood, obtained from a patient treated with radiotherapy plus ipilimumab. The source is a human donor with non-small cell lung cancer who had stable disease on radiotherapy plus ipilimumab.

The chain uses TRBV7-5 and TRBJ2-3; the table's TRBD1 call for D was not verified on the DNA. The DNA end favors TRBJ1-5, so the J call may be wrong. TRBV7-5 is annotated as a pseudogene. This CDR3 spans 18 amino acids. This chain's CDR3 is CVRSLSPLDDGGTDTQHF. The CDR3 DNA reads TGTGTCAGAAGCCTAAGCCCCCTCGACGATGGTGGGACAGATACGCAGCATTTT.

This clone is a singleton in its sample. The chain is built from TRBV19 and TRBJ1-5; no reliable D call. V was cut by 3 bases and J by 0 bases, with 9 bases left in between. Germline values: CDR1 LNHDA, CDR2 SQIVND (reference sequence). The CDR3 covers 15 residues. CDR3 residues: CASSMEGFSNQPQHF. The CDR3 DNA sequence: TGTGCCAGTAGTATGGAGGGATTTAGCAATCAGCCCCAGCATTTT.

The genes are TRBV5-5 and TRBJ1-2; no clear D gene. Per germline, CDR1 SGHKS and CDR2 YYEKEE (reference sequence). The CDR3 length is 15 residues. Trimming cost V 0 bases and J 3 bases, with 12 bases left between them. In DNA, the CDR3 is TGTGCCAGCAGCTTGGTGTCAGGCGAGCACTATGGCTACACCTTC. It is translated as CASSLVSGEHYGYTF.